The 26 T cell receptor beta chains reported below all come from one sample, sequenced in a study of blood T cell repertoires in COVID-19. Repertoires were generated with immunoSEQ multiplex PCR, while TCRdb's copy carries only in-frame clones and drops some. The table has about 190,000 clones, roughly 87% seen once. Sequenced: peripheral blood. Every receptor here comes from a woman aged 40 to 50 with acute or convalescent COVID-19.

This rearrangement joins TRBV29-1 to TRBJ2-1; D gene uncertain. Trimming removed 7 bases at V and 9 bases at J, with 19 bases between. The CDR3 extends over 13 amino acids. Germline assignment: CDR1 SQVTM and CDR2 ANQGSEA. Here the CDR3 DNA reads TGCAGCGCGGGCCTTAGCTTGCATAGTGAGCAGTTCTTC. This codes for CSAGLSLHSEQFF.

The table lists this clone with a count of one. V gene TRBV1 combines with J gene TRBJ2-1; the D call TRBD2 from the table was never checked on the DNA. TRBV1 is deemed a pseudogene. CDR3 length: 16 residues. Written as DNA, the CDR3 is TGCACCAGCAGCCAAATCACCGGGACTAGCATCCATGAGCAGTTCTTC. Protein: CTSSQITGTSIHEQFF.

The chain uses TRBV28 and TRBJ2-7; the match to TRBD2 covers 7 bases. Germline CDR1 is MDHEN and CDR2 is SYDVKM. V was pared by 5 bases and J by 2 bases, with 6 bases of the junction left unmatched. CDR3 size: 14 residues. This CDR3 reads CASSLWGGTYEQYF. CDR3 in DNA: TGTGCCAGCAGTCTTTGGGGGGGAACCTACGAGCAGTACTTC.

This chain joins TRBV7-8 and TRBJ2-7; D is perhaps TRBD1 (7 bases). From germline, CDR1 is SGHVS and CDR2 FQNEAQ. V was cut by 4 bases and J by 2 bases, with 12 bases left in between. This CDR3 contains 14 residues. This CDR3 reads CASSSRGTAYEQYF. CDR3 DNA sequence: TGTGCCAGCAGCTCCCGCGGGACAGCCTACGAGCAGTACTTC.

V gene TRBV19 combines with J gene TRBJ2-7, with 8 bases aligning to TRBD1. The V and J ends lost 5 bases and 2 bases, in that order; junction bases with no gene match: 17. The CDR3 extends over 18 amino acids. Germline-derived CDR1 and CDR2 are LNHDA and SQIVND (reference sequence). CDR3 loop: CASSAKPPVGTGAYEQYF. The CDR3 nucleotides read TGTGCCAGTAGTGCGAAGCCCCCGGTCGGGACAGGAGCCTACGAGCAGTACTTC.

This clone was recorded once. The rearrangement uses TRBV2 and TRBJ1-3; D may be TRBD1 (6 bases). Trimming removed 0 bases at V and 4 bases at J, with 13 bases between. From germline, CDR1 is SNHLY and CDR2 FYNNEI. This CDR3 spans 16 amino acids. The CDR3 nucleotides read TGTGCCAGCAGTGAAGCGAGGGGGACCGGGGGAAACACCATATATTTT. Translated, it gives CASSEARGTGGNTIYF.

The sample holds one count of this clone. The chain uses TRBV28 and TRBJ1-5; D uncertain. V lost 7 bases to trimming and J lost 4 bases, with 11 bases between them. In germline, CDR1 is MDHEN, CDR2 SYDVKM. This CDR3 is 13 amino acids long. For the CDR3, the DNA is TGTGCCAGCACTTACGGTTTAAATCAGCCCCAGCATTTT. The encoded protein is CASTYGLNQPQHF.

This chain uses TRBV21-1 with TRBJ2-5; TRBD2 is taken as the D call from the table, unchecked against the DNA. TRBV21-1 is a known pseudogene. The CDR3 contains 20 residues. CDR3 residues: CASSKENLRSRRRSRKTQYF. The CDR3 DNA sequence: TGTGCCAGCAGCAAAGAAAACCTTCGTTCCCGCCGACGGAGTCGGAAGACCCAGTACTTC.

The chain couples TRBV6-5 to TRBJ2-6; D is unresolved. The CDR3 is 16 amino acids. The germline CDR1 and CDR2 sequences are MNHEY and SVGAGI. The V end was cut by 0 bases, the J end by 1 base, with 7 bases between. The CDR3, as DNA: TGTGCCAGCAGTTACTCGTACGAGTCTGGGGCCAACGTCCTGACTTTC. Amino acids: CASSYSYESGANVLTF.

The chain carries TRBV19 and TRBJ2-1; D may be TRBD2 (6 bases). Germline V CDR1 and CDR2: LNHDA, SQIVND (reference sequence). The ends were cut back, 2 bases at V and 5 bases at J, with 13 bases in the middle. CDR3 length equals 15 residues. CDR3: CASSIRRGLNNEQFF. In DNA, the CDR3 is TGTGCCAGTAGTATACGGCGGGGCCTCAACAATGAGCAGTTCTTC.

The V gene is TRBV7-8, the J gene TRBJ2-1, with 7 bases that match TRBD2. The V gene's germline CDR1 is SGHVS and CDR2 FQNEAQ. CDR3 length: 13 amino acids. The ends lost 8 bases at V and 6 bases at J; junction bases unmatched: 7. The CDR3 region is CASGRRGSNEQFF. DNA for the CDR3: TGTGCCAGCGGACGTCGCGGGAGCAATGAGCAGTTCTTC.

The V and J genes are TRBV9 and TRBJ2-1, with TRBD2 matching 11 bases. V lost 0 bases, J lost 2 bases, and 7 bases stayed unmatched. The CDR3 totals 18 residues. Germline lookup yields CDR1 SGDLS and CDR2 YYNGEE. The CDR3 is CASSVGSLSGGAYNEQFF. CDR3 nucleotide sequence: TGTGCCAGCAGCGTAGGTAGCCTTAGCGGGGGGGCCTACAATGAGCAGTTCTTC.

The chain is built from TRBV20-1 and TRBJ2-2, with 7 bases that match TRBD1. There are 14 residues in the CDR3. V trimming: 3 bases; J trimming: 7 bases; junction bases outside the gene matches: 8. The germline V gene encodes CDR1 DFQATT and CDR2 SNEGSKA (reference sequence). The CDR3 DNA follows: TGCAGTGCTAGTTCGGAAGGGGGCAACGGGGAGCTGTTTTTT. Translated, it gives CSASSEGGNGELFF.

V is TRBV6-1 and J is TRBJ2-7; 11 bases are shared with TRBD1. Trimming cost V 2 bases and J 3 bases; bases outside gene matches: 3. Germline V CDR1 and CDR2: MNHNS, SASEGT. The CDR3 spans 15 residues. In DNA, the CDR3 is TGTGCCAGCAGTGAAACCGGGACAGGGGGCTACGAGCAGTACTTC. As protein: CASSETGTGGYEQYF.

The chain links TRBV6-5 to TRBJ1-3; no definite D call. Trimming removed 6 bases at V and 0 bases at J, with 9 bases between. The CDR3 covers 14 residues. Germline V gene data show CDR1 as MNHEY and CDR2 as SVGAGI. The CDR3 loop reads CASREQISGNTIYF. The CDR3 DNA is TGTGCCAGCAGGGAGCAAATCTCTGGAAACACCATATATTTT.

A few counts support this clone. This chain connects TRBV24-1 to TRBJ1-1; the D gene is possibly TRBD1 (6 bases). V lost 4 bases to trimming and J lost 5 bases, with 10 bases between them. The CDR3 totals 13 residues. Germline V gene lookup returns CDR1 KGHDR and CDR2 SFDVKD. DNA of the CDR3: TGTGCCACCAGTGACAGGGGAGAAACTGAAGCTTTCTTT. It codes for CATSDRGETEAFF.

J is TRBJ1-2 and V is TRBV30; no clear D gene. V lost 2 bases to trimming and J lost 4 bases, with 8 bases between them. CDR1 and CDR2 from the germline V gene are GTSNPN and SVGIG (reference sequence). This CDR3 is 12 amino acids long. The CDR3: CAWSTTVYGYTF. DNA of the CDR3: TGTGCCTGGAGTACAACAGTCTATGGCTACACCTTC.

The rearrangement joins TRBV19 to TRBJ1-5; no reliable D call. CDR3 length: 15 residues. Trimming left V 2 bases short and J 3 bases short, with 11 bases between. Germline V lookup: CDR1 LNHDA, CDR2 SQIVND (reference sequence). Here the CDR3 reads CASSIIARTNQPQHF. CDR3 sequence (DNA): TGTGCCAGTAGTATAATCGCCAGAACCAATCAGCCCCAGCATTTT.

The V gene is TRBV5-4, the J gene TRBJ2-5; 9 nucleotides match TRBD2. The CDR3 is 16 amino acids. The junction had 3 bases not matched to a gene; V was cut back by 0 bases and J by 0 bases. Germline CDR1 and CDR2: SGHNT and YYREEE (reference sequence). The CDR3 nucleotides read TGTGCCAGCAGCTTGGGAGCGGGGGGCCACCAAGAGACCCAGTACTTC. It encodes CASSLGAGGHQETQYF.

This clone was seen a single time. The rearrangement joins TRBV28 to TRBJ1-4, with D perhaps matching TRBD1 (5 bases). The V end was cut by 6 bases, the J end by 5 bases, with 19 bases between. This CDR3 region has 16 residues. Germline lookup yields CDR1 MDHEN and CDR2 SYDVKM. The CDR3 region is CASSTAGGALNEKLFF. The DNA for the CDR3 is TGTGCCAGCAGCACAGCCGGAGGGGCCCTAAATGAAAAACTGTTTTTT.

The chain combines TRBV6-6 with TRBJ1-4; D possibly corresponds to TRBD1 (6 bases). Germline V gene lookup returns CDR1 MNHNY and CDR2 SVGAGI (reference sequence). Trimming removed 5 bases from V and 7 bases from J, with 17 bases in between. CDR3 length equals 15 residues. CDR3 nucleotides: TGTGCCAGCAGTGACCCCGGGACAACGAGTGAAAAACTGTTTTTT. Translating gives CASSDPGTTSEKLFF.

The chain employs TRBV10-1 and TRBJ1-6; possible D gene TRBD1, 6 bases. Per the germline V gene, CDR1 is WNHNN and CDR2 is SYGVQD (reference sequence). V gave up 1 base and J gave up 7 bases, with 14 bases separating them. The CDR3 runs to 16 residues. This CDR3 is CASSEFNQGNNSPLHF. The CDR3 DNA reads TGCGCCAGCAGTGAGTTTAACCAGGGGAACAATTCACCCCTCCACTTT.

The chain uses TRBV7-2 and TRBJ1-2; no firm D call. Trimming cost V 1 base and J 5 bases, with 14 bases left between them. Germline loops: CDR1 SGHTA, CDR2 FQGNSA. This CDR3 is built from 15 residues. This CDR3 is CASSLDRQPGYGYTF. Written as DNA, the CDR3 is TGTGCCAGCAGCTTAGACCGGCAGCCCGGGTATGGCTACACCTTC. The variable domain in full, completed from reference TRBV7-2 and TRBJ1-2, reads GAGVSQSPSNKVTEKGKDVELRCDPISGHTALYWYRQSLGQGLEFLIYFQGNSAPDKSGLPSDRFSAERTGGSVSTLTIQRTQQEDSAVYLCASSLDRQPGYGYTFGSGTRLTVV.

This clone has only a few counts. The chain carries TRBV6-5 and TRBJ1-2, with 7 bases lining up with TRBD1. This CDR3 comprises 14 residues. The J segment lost 4 bases and the V segment lost 4 bases, leaving 6 bases of the junction unmatched. CDR1 and CDR2 (germline): MNHEY, SVGAGI. CDR3 bases: TGTGCCAGCAGTTTACAGGGGCCGATCTATGGCTACACCTTC. Residues: CASSLQGPIYGYTF.

The sample holds a few counts of this clone. The chain links TRBV28 to TRBJ1-2, with 8 bases aligning to TRBD1. This CDR3 is built from 14 residues. CDR1 and CDR2 from the germline V gene are MDHEN and SYDVKM. The V segment lost 4 bases and the J segment 9 bases; nucleotides outside the gene matches: 10. CDR3 region: CASSSSGQGYRYTF. The CDR3 bases are TGTGCCAGCAGTTCGAGCGGACAGGGTTATCGCTACACCTTC.

DNA of the CDR3: TGTGCCAGCAGCCCAAACAGGGACGACTATGGCTACACCTTC. This codes for CASSPNRDDYGYTF. This chain connects TRBV6-5 to TRBJ1-2, with D perhaps matching TRBD1 (6 bases). The CDR3 length is 14 residues. Per germline, CDR1 MNHEY and CDR2 SVGAGI. The ends were cut back, 6 bases at V and 3 bases at J, with 14 bases in the middle.